Listed below are T cell receptor beta chains from one sample, sequenced in a study of T-cell memory formation after mild COVID-19. TCRdb re-called the 5' RACE reads through MiXCR, storing one row per CDR3 protein. The sample has 560,000 or so distinct CDR3 sequences, approximately 15% seen once. Sample: PBMCs or a T cell subset sorted from them (not recorded which). These receptors all stem from an adult woman who had mild COVID-19 (a few samples of this study predate the infection). Cell type and time point are not known. The CDR3 runs from the conserved cysteine through the conserved F or W. A D gene is named only where the DNA matches it firmly. Clone size is given for some rows only: seen once, a few or many times, or a class if the clone is expanded.

CDR3aa: CSAFVPATDTQYF; CDR3nt: TGCAGTGCTTTTGTCCCAGCCACAGATACGCAGTATTTT; j_gene: TRBJ2-3; v_gene: TRBV20-1; abundance: NA; d_gene: NA
CDR3aa: CAWRRGRIGLSNTEAFF; CDR3nt: TGTGCCTGGAGGAGAGGCCGTATCGGACTGTCGAACACTGAAGCTTTCTTT; j_gene: TRBJ1-1; v_gene: TRBV30; abundance: NA; d_gene: NA
CDR3aa: CASSSIQGSHGYTF; CDR3nt: TGTGCCAGCAGTTCGATACAGGGCTCACACGGCTACACCTTC; j_gene: TRBJ1-2; v_gene: TRBV12-3/TRBV12-4; abundance: NA; d_gene: NA
CDR3aa: CASSQGPYEQYF; CDR3nt: TGCGCCAGCAGCCAAGGACCCTACGAGCAGTACTTC; j_gene: TRBJ2-7; v_gene: TRBV3-1; abundance: many; d_gene: NA
CDR3aa: CASSATGTVSLVTDTQYF; CDR3nt: TGTGCCAGCAGCGCCACCGGGACAGTATCTCTGGTCACAGATACGCAGTATTTT; j_gene: TRBJ2-3; v_gene: TRBV9; abundance: NA; d_gene: TRBD1
CDR3aa: CSVEDGPGPIGTEAFF; CDR3nt: TGCAGCGTTGAAGATGGGCCAGGACCTATCGGCACTGAAGCTTTCTTT; j_gene: TRBJ1-1; v_gene: TRBV29-1; abundance: NA; d_gene: NA
CDR3aa: CASSEPLAGETLQETQYF; CDR3nt: TGTGCCAGCAGTGAACCACTAGCGGGGGAGACCCTACAAGAGACCCAGTACTTC; j_gene: TRBJ2-5; v_gene: TRBV2; abundance: NA; d_gene: TRBD2
CDR3aa: CASSFGGGFSYEQYF; CDR3nt: TGTGCCAGCAGCTTTGGCGGGGGCTTCTCCTACGAGCAGTACTTC; j_gene: TRBJ2-7; v_gene: TRBV7-2; abundance: NA; d_gene: NA
CDR3aa: CATSDQVGSYNEQFF; CDR3nt: TGTGCCACCAGTGATCAAGTGGGCTCCTACAATGAGCAGTTCTTC; j_gene: TRBJ2-1; v_gene: TRBV24-1; abundance: NA; d_gene: NA
CDR3aa: CASSFGTGTTDTQYF; CDR3nt: TGTGCCAGCAGCTTTGGGACAGGGACCACAGATACGCAGTATTTT; j_gene: TRBJ2-3; v_gene: TRBV7-9; abundance: few; d_gene: TRBD1
CDR3aa: CSASGARGYTF; CDR3nt: TGCAGTGCTAGTGGGGCTCGTGGCTACACCTTC; j_gene: TRBJ1-2; v_gene: TRBV20-1; abundance: few; d_gene: NA
CDR3aa: CASSLAVAPEQFF; CDR3nt: TGTGCCAGCAGCTTAGCGGTAGCGCCAGAGCAGTTCTTC; j_gene: TRBJ2-1; v_gene: TRBV7-2; abundance: many; d_gene: NA
CDR3aa: CATSGDRGQPQHF; CDR3nt: TGTGCCACCAGCGGAGACAGGGGCCAGCCCCAGCATTTT; j_gene: TRBJ1-5; v_gene: TRBV15; abundance: NA; d_gene: TRBD1
CDR3aa: CASSSQGGGETQYF; CDR3nt: TGCGCCAGCAGCTCACAGGGTGGGGGAGAGACCCAGTACTTC; j_gene: TRBJ2-5; v_gene: TRBV5-1; abundance: few; d_gene: NA
CDR3aa: CASSQDHTASKTRYF; CDR3nt: TGCGCCAGCAGCCAAGATCACACGGCTAGCAAGACCAGGTACTTC; j_gene: TRBJ2-7; v_gene: TRBV4-3; abundance: few; d_gene: NA
CDR3aa: CASSPGAAEGYTF; CDR3nt: TGTGCCAGCAGCCCGGGAGCCGCGGAGGGCTACACCTTC; j_gene: TRBJ1-2; v_gene: TRBV7-2; abundance: NA; d_gene: NA
CDR3aa: CSATRGLTYEQYF; CDR3nt: TGCAGTGCTACGCGGGGGCTAACCTACGAGCAGTACTTC; j_gene: TRBJ2-7; v_gene: TRBV20-1; abundance: NA; d_gene: NA
CDR3aa: CASSPSRGARTEAFF; CDR3nt: TGTGCCAGCTCCCCAAGCCGGGGGGCGAGGACTGAAGCTTTCTTT; j_gene: TRBJ1-1; v_gene: TRBV18; abundance: NA; d_gene: NA
CDR3aa: CASSPGGGQLNF; CDR3nt: TGTGCCAGCAGTCCAGGGGGGGGCCAACTGAATTTT; j_gene: TRBJ2-3; v_gene: TRBV3-1; abundance: few; d_gene: NA
CDR3aa: CASSLGLGGAYGYTF; CDR3nt: TGTGCCAGCAGTTTAGGTTTAGGGGGCGCCTATGGCTACACCTTC; j_gene: TRBJ1-2; v_gene: TRBV12-3/TRBV12-4; abundance: few; d_gene: TRBD1
CDR3aa: CASARGLAFTDTQYF; CDR3nt: TGCGCCAGCGCACGGGGACTAGCGTTTACAGATACGCAGTATTTT; j_gene: TRBJ2-3; v_gene: TRBV4-1; abundance: NA; d_gene: TRBD2
CDR3aa: CASSVAAGSSSYEQYF; CDR3nt: TGTGCCAGCAGCGTAGCAGCGGGATCCTCCTCCTACGAGCAGTACTTC; j_gene: TRBJ2-7; v_gene: TRBV9; abundance: few; d_gene: TRBD2
CDR3aa: CASSQDLANTEAFF; CDR3nt: TGCGCCAGCAGCCAAGATTTGGCCAACACTGAAGCTTTCTTT; j_gene: TRBJ1-1; v_gene: TRBV4-3; abundance: NA; d_gene: NA
CDR3aa: CASTGGRSSYEQYF; CDR3nt: TGTGCCAGCACTGGGGGGCGCAGTTCCTACGAGCAGTACTTC; j_gene: TRBJ2-7; v_gene: TRBV6-1; abundance: NA; d_gene: NA
CDR3aa: CASSWGGTGDTEAFF; CDR3nt: TGCGCCAGCAGCTGGGGGGGGACCGGGGACACTGAAGCTTTCTTT; j_gene: TRBJ1-1; v_gene: TRBV5-1; abundance: NA; d_gene: NA
CDR3aa: CASSLGVGTHTGELFF; CDR3nt: TGTGCCAGCAGCTTGGGTGTAGGGACCCACACCGGGGAGCTGTTTTTT; j_gene: TRBJ2-2; v_gene: TRBV5-5; abundance: NA; d_gene: NA
CDR3aa: CATSDSSRLAGGLNTGELFF; CDR3nt: TGTGCCACCAGTGATTCGTCTAGGCTAGCGGGGGGGTTGAACACCGGGGAGCTGTTTTTT; j_gene: TRBJ2-2; v_gene: TRBV24-1; abundance: many; d_gene: TRBD2
CDR3aa: CASSSPLTSGIDNEQFF; CDR3nt: TGTGCCAGCAGCTCCCCCCTGACTAGCGGGATCGACAATGAGCAGTTCTTC; j_gene: TRBJ2-1; v_gene: TRBV7-9; abundance: few; d_gene: TRBD2
CDR3aa: CSVEEAGKAFF; CDR3nt: TGCAGCGTTGAAGAGGCAGGGAAAGCTTTCTTT; j_gene: TRBJ1-1; v_gene: TRBV29-1; abundance: NA; d_gene: NA
CDR3aa: CASSPGQASSGETQYF; CDR3nt: TGCGCCAGCAGCCCCGGGCAAGCTTCTAGCGGAGAGACCCAGTACTTC; j_gene: TRBJ2-5; v_gene: TRBV5-1; abundance: few; d_gene: TRBD2
CDR3aa: CASSSRTGPLPEQFF; CDR3nt: TGTGCCAGCAGCTCAAGGACAGGGCCCCTCCCTGAGCAGTTCTTC; j_gene: TRBJ2-1; v_gene: TRBV7-9; abundance: many; d_gene: TRBD1
CDR3aa: CASSVSGTANQPQHF; CDR3nt: TGTGCCAGCAGTGTTTCCGGGACAGCCAATCAGCCCCAGCATTTT; j_gene: TRBJ1-5; v_gene: TRBV27; abundance: NA; d_gene: TRBD1
CDR3aa: CASSSMTTDTQYF; CDR3nt: TGTGCCAGCAGCTCCATGACTACAGATACGCAGTATTTT; j_gene: TRBJ2-3; v_gene: TRBV7-2; abundance: NA; d_gene: NA
CDR3aa: CSVRTGFLSGANVLTF; CDR3nt: TGCAGTGTTAGGACAGGTTTCCTCTCTGGGGCCAACGTCCTGACTTTC; j_gene: TRBJ2-6; v_gene: TRBV20-1; abundance: NA; d_gene: TRBD1
CDR3aa: CASSFASAGGYTF; CDR3nt: TGTGCCAGCAGTTTCGCATCTGCGGGTGGCTACACCTTC; j_gene: TRBJ1-2; v_gene: TRBV12-3/TRBV12-4; abundance: many; d_gene: NA
CDR3aa: CASSQQGNEQFF; CDR3nt: TGTGCCAGCAGTCAACAGGGCAATGAGCAGTTCTTC; j_gene: TRBJ2-1; v_gene: TRBV5-6; abundance: many; d_gene: NA
CDR3aa: CASSQPGLAGRMSEQYF; CDR3nt: TGTGCCAGCAGTCAACCGGGACTAGCGGGGCGGATGTCCGAGCAGTACTTC; j_gene: TRBJ2-7; v_gene: TRBV6-5; abundance: many; d_gene: TRBD2
CDR3aa: CASSPFGDGGEQYF; CDR3nt: TGTGCCAGCTCACCATTCGGGGACGGTGGCGAGCAGTACTTC; j_gene: TRBJ2-7; v_gene: TRBV18; abundance: NA; d_gene: NA
CDR3aa: CASRLMGEGYGYTF; CDR3nt: TGTGCCAGCAGATTAATGGGGGAGGGCTATGGCTACACCTTC; j_gene: TRBJ1-2; v_gene: TRBV27; abundance: few; d_gene: NA
CDR3aa: CASSLEQGDTEAFF; CDR3nt: TGTGCCAGCAGTCTCGAGCAGGGGGACACTGAAGCTTTCTTT; j_gene: TRBJ1-1; v_gene: TRBV12-3/TRBV12-4; abundance: NA; d_gene: TRBD1
CDR3aa: CASQTTSGGQETQYF; CDR3nt: TGTGCCAGCCAAACGACTAGCGGGGGACAAGAGACCCAGTACTTC; j_gene: TRBJ2-5; v_gene: TRBV7-8; abundance: NA; d_gene: TRBD2
CDR3aa: CASSRDRGRDYEQYF; CDR3nt: TGTGCCAGCAGCCGGGACAGGGGGAGAGACTACGAGCAGTACTTC; j_gene: TRBJ2-7; v_gene: TRBV3-1; abundance: NA; d_gene: TRBD1
CDR3aa: CASSPTGGGNEKLFF; CDR3nt: TGCGCCAGCAGTCCTACAGGGGGAGGTAATGAAAAACTGTTTTTT; j_gene: TRBJ1-4; v_gene: TRBV5-1; abundance: NA; d_gene: TRBD1
CDR3aa: CATSDSYRPNEQFF; CDR3nt: TGTGCCACCAGTGACTCTTACAGGCCCAATGAGCAGTTCTTC; j_gene: TRBJ2-1; v_gene: TRBV24-1; abundance: NA; d_gene: NA
CDR3aa: CASSYDASGSVFGEQFF; CDR3nt: TGTGCCAGCAGTTATGATGCTAGCGGGAGTGTTTTCGGTGAGCAGTTCTTC; j_gene: TRBJ2-1; v_gene: TRBV6-2/TRBV6-3; abundance: NA; d_gene: TRBD2
CDR3aa: CASRPWDSAGSGELFF; CDR3nt: TGTGCCAGCAGACCATGGGACAGCGCGGGATCCGGGGAGCTGTTTTTT; j_gene: TRBJ2-2; v_gene: TRBV6-5; abundance: few; d_gene: NA
CDR3aa: CASRNRGFTEAFF; CDR3nt: TGTGCCAGCAGAAACAGGGGTTTCACTGAAGCTTTCTTT; j_gene: TRBJ1-1; v_gene: TRBV12-3/TRBV12-4; abundance: few; d_gene: TRBD1
CDR3aa: CASSLHRTDTQYF; CDR3nt: TGCGCCAGCAGCTTGCACAGGACGGATACGCAGTATTTT; j_gene: TRBJ2-3; v_gene: TRBV5-1; abundance: many; d_gene: NA
CDR3aa: CSSSDGRQTEAFF; CDR3nt: TGTTCCAGCAGTGACGGTCGGCAGACTGAAGCTTTCTTT; j_gene: TRBJ1-1; v_gene: TRBV6-4; abundance: NA; d_gene: NA
CDR3aa: CASSSKRGPAYEQYF; CDR3nt: TGTGCCAGCAGCTCTAAGAGGGGGCCCGCCTACGAGCAGTACTTC; j_gene: TRBJ2-7; v_gene: TRBV7-9; abundance: NA; d_gene: TRBD1
CDR3aa: CASSLGGVPNNEQFF; CDR3nt: TGTGCCAGCAGCTTAGGAGGAGTTCCCAACAATGAGCAGTTCTTC; j_gene: TRBJ2-1; v_gene: TRBV7-9; abundance: NA; d_gene: NA
CDR3aa: CASSQGQYNQPQHF; CDR3nt: TGTGCCAGCAGCCAGGGACAGTACAATCAGCCCCAGCATTTT; j_gene: TRBJ1-5; v_gene: TRBV7-2; abundance: many; d_gene: TRBD1
CDR3aa: CASSPLTGTGGTEAFF; CDR3nt: TGCGCCAGCAGCCCTCTGACAGGGACGGGGGGCACTGAAGCTTTCTTT; j_gene: TRBJ1-1; v_gene: TRBV5-1; abundance: few; d_gene: TRBD1
CDR3aa: CSANPSYEQYF; CDR3nt: TGCAGTGCTAACCCCTCCTACGAGCAGTACTTC; j_gene: TRBJ2-7; v_gene: TRBV20-1; abundance: few; d_gene: NA
CDR3aa: CASSQGFTGSRGDGYTF; CDR3nt: TGCGCCAGCAGCCAAGGTTTCACGGGCAGCCGAGGGGATGGCTACACCTTC; j_gene: TRBJ1-2; v_gene: TRBV4-1; abundance: NA; d_gene: NA
CDR3aa: CASSKDRGDGYTF; CDR3nt: TGTGCCAGCAGTAAGGACAGGGGCGATGGCTACACCTTC; j_gene: TRBJ1-2; v_gene: TRBV5-4; abundance: NA; d_gene: TRBD1